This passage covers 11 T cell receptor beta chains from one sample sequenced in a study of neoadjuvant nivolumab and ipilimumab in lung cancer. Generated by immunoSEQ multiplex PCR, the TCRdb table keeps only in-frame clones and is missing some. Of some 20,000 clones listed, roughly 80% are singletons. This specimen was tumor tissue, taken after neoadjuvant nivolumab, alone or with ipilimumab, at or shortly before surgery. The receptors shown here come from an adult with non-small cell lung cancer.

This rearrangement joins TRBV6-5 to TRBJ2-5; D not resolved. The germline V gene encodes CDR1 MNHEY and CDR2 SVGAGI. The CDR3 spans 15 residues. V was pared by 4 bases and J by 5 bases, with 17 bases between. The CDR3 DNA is TGTGCCAGCAGTTCCCGGCGGCACGCAACGGAGACCCAGTACTTC. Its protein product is CASSSRRHATETQYF.

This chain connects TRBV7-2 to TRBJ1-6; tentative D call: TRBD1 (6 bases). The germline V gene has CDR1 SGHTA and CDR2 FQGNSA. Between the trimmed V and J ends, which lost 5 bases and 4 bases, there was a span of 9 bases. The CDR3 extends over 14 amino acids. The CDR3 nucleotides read TGTGCCAGCAGCCCCGGACAGTATAATTCACCCCTCCACTTT. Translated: CASSPGQYNSPLHF. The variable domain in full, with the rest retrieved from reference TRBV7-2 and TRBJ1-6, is GAGVSQSPSNKVTEKGKDVELRCDPISGHTALYWYRQSLGQGLEFLIYFQGNSAPDKSGLPSDRFSAERTGGSVSTLTIQRTQQEDSAVYLCASSPGQYNSPLHFGNGTRLTVT.

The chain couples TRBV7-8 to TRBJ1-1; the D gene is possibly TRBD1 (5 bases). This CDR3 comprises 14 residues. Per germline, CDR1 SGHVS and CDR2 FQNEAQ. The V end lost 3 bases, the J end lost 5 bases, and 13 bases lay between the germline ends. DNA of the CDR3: TGTGCCAGCAGCTTTGCGGGGGATGGGACTGAAGCTTTCTTT. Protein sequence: CASSFAGDGTEAFF.

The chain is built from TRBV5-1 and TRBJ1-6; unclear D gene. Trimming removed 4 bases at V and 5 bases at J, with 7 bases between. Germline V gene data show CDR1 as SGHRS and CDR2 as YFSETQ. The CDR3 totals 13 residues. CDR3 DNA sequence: TGCGCCAGCAGCCCTGGGGATAATTCACCCCTCCACTTT. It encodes CASSPGDNSPLHF.

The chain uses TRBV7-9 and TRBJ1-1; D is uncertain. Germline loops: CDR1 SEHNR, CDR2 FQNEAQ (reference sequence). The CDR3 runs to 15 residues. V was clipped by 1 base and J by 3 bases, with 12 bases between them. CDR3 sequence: CASSLGDTADTEAFF. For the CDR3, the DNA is TGTGCCAGCAGCTTAGGAGACACGGCGGACACTGAAGCTTTCTTT. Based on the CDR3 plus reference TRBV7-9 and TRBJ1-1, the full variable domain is DTGVSQNPRHKITKRGQNVTFRCDPISEHNRLYWYRQTLGQGPEFLTYFQNEAQLEKSRLLSDRFSAERPKGSFSTLEIQRTEQGDSAMYLCASSLGDTADTEAFFGQGTRLTVV.

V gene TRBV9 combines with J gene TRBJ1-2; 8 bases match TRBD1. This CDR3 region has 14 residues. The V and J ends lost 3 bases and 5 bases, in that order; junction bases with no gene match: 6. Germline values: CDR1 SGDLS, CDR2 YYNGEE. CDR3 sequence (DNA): TGTGCCAGCAGCGAGAGGACAGGGTTTTATGGCTACACCTTC. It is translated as CASSERTGFYGYTF.

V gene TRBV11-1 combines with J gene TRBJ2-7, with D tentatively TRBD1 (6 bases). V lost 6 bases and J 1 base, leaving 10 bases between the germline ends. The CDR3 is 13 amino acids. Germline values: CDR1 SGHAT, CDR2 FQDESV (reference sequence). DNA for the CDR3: TGTGCCAGCAGGTCGACAGGTTCCTACGAGCAGTACTTC. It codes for CASRSTGSYEQYF.

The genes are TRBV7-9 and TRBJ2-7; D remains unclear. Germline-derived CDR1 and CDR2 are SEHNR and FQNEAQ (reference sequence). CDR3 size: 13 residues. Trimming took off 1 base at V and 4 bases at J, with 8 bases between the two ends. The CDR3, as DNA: TGTGCCAGCAGCTTAGGCGTGGGGTACGAGCAGTACTTC. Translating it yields CASSLGVGYEQYF.

CDR3 nucleotides: TGTGCCAGCAGACTGTCTGGGGCCAACGTCCTGACTTTC. Translating it yields CASRLSGANVLTF. The rearrangement joins TRBV5-4 to TRBJ2-6; D unresolved. The V gene lost 5 bases and the J gene lost 1 base, with 4 bases spanning the gap. The CDR3 has 13 amino acids. Germline values: CDR1 SGHNT, CDR2 YYREEE (reference sequence).

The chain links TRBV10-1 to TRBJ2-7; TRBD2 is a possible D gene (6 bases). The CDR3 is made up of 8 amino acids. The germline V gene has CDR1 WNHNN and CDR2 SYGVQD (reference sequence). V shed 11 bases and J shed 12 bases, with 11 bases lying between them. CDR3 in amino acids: CALGRGYF. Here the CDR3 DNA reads TGCGCCCTGGGGCGGGGGTACTTC.

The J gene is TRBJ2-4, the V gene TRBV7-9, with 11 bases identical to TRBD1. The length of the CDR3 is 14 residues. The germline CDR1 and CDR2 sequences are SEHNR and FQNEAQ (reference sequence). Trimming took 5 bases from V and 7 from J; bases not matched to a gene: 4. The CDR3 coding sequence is TGTGCCAGCAGCCCAGGGACAGGGGGGAACATTCAGTACTTC. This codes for CASSPGTGGNIQYF.